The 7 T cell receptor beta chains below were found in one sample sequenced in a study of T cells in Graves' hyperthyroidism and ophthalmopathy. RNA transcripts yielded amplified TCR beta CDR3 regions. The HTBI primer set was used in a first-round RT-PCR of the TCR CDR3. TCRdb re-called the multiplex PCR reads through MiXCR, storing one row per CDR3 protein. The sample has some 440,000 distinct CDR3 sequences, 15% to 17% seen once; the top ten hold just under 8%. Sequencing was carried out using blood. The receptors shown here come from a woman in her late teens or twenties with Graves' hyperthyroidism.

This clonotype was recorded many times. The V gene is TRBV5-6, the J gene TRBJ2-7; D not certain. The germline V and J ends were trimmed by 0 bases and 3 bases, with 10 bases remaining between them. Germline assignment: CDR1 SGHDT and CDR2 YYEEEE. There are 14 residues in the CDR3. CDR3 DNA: TGTGCCAGCAGCTTGGTTGGAGAAAACTACGAGCAGTACTTC. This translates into CASSLVGENYEQYF.

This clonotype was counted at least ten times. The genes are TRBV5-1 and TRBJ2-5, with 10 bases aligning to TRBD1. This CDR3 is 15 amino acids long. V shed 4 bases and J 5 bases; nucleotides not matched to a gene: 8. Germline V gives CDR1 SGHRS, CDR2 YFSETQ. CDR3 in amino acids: CASSTDRGFLETQYF. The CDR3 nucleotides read TGCGCCAGCAGCACGGACAGGGGGTTCTTGGAGACCCAGTACTTC.

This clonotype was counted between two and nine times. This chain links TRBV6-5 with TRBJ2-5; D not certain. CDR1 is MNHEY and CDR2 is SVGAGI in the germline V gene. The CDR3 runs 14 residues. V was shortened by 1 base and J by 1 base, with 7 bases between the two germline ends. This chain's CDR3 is CASSYWAAQETQYF. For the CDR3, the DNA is TGTGCCAGCAGTTACTGGGCGGCCCAAGAGACCCAGTACTTC.

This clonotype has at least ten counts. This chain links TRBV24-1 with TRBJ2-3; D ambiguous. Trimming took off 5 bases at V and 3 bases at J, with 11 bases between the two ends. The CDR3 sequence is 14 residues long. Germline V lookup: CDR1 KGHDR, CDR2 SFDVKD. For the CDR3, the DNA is TGTGCCACCAGTGGGGGTTTTTTAACAGATACGCAGTATTTT. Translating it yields CATSGGFLTDTQYF.

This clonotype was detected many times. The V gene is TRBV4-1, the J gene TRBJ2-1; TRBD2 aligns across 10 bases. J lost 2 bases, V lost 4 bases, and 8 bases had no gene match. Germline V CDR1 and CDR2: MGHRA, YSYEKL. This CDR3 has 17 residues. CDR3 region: CASSPKNSGGPYNEQFF. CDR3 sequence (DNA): TGCGCCAGCAGCCCGAAAAATAGCGGGGGGCCCTACAATGAGCAGTTCTTC.

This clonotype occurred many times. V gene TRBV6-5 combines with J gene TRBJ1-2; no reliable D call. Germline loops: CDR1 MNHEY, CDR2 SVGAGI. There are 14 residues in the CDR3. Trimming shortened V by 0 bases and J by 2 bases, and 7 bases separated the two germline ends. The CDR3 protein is CASSYSESNYGYTF. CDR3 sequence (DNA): TGTGCCAGCAGTTACTCGGAGAGCAACTATGGCTACACCTTC.

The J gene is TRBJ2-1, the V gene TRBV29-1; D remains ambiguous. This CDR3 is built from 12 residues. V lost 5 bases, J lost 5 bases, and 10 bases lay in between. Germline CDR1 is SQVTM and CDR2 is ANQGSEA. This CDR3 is CSVRSSHNEQFF. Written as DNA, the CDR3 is TGCAGCGTTAGGAGTTCTCACAATGAGCAGTTCTTC.